These 14 T cell receptor beta chains originate from one sample sequenced in a study of blood T cell repertoires in COVID-19. This table comes from immunoSEQ multiplex PCR, and its TCRdb copy is limited to in-frame clones, with some not included. The sample lists about 76,000 clones; around nine tenths were seen once. The material sequenced was peripheral blood. These receptors came from a man aged 25-40 years with acute or convalescent COVID-19.

The genes are TRBV25-1 and TRBJ2-1; 9 bases are shared with TRBD2. J lost 3 bases, V lost 7 bases, and 10 bases had no gene match. The CDR3 loop spans 16 amino acids. Germline loops: CDR1 MGHDK, CDR2 SYGVNS. Here the CDR3 DNA reads TGTGCCAGCATGCCAGCGGGAGGTTTCGGCTACAATGAGCAGTTCTTC. Residues: CASMPAGGFGYNEQFF.

The chain couples TRBV7-2 to TRBJ1-2; 7 positions agree with TRBD1. CDR1 and CDR2 from the germline V gene are SGHTA and FQGNSA. The CDR3 is 14 residues long. J gave up 7 bases and V 5 bases, and 10 bases lay outside the gene matches. The CDR3 nucleotides are TGTGCCAGCAGCCAAACAGGGGTTCGGGGTGGCTACACCTTC. This encodes CASSQTGVRGGYTF.

The chain is built from TRBV4-3 and TRBJ2-3; D ambiguous. V lost 0 bases to trimming and J lost 6 bases, with 7 bases between them. The CDR3 totals 13 residues. Germline CDR1 LGHNA, CDR2 YSLEER. CDR3 sequence: CASSQDSVDTQYF. CDR3 DNA: TGCGCCAGCAGCCAAGATTCCGTTGATACGCAGTATTTT.

V is TRBV27 and J is TRBJ1-1; a possible D gene is TRBD1 (5 bases). Germline CDR1 is MNHEY and CDR2 is SMNVEV (reference sequence). This CDR3 has 13 residues. With 1 base removed from V and 5 bases from J, the gap between germline ends came to 8 bases. The DNA of the CDR3 is TGTGCCAGCAGTTTATTGAAGGGGACTGAAGCTTTCTTT. Its translation: CASSLLKGTEAFF.

The chain links TRBV10-3 to TRBJ2-1; 9 bases map to TRBD2. This CDR3 is built from 15 residues. The J segment lost 2 bases and the V segment lost 5 bases, leaving 4 bases of the junction unmatched. Germline V CDR1 and CDR2: ENHRY, SYGVKD. DNA of the CDR3: TGTGCCATCAGTCCAGCGGGAGGCCCCTACAATGAGCAGTTCTTC. It is translated as CAISPAGGPYNEQFF.

This chain uses TRBV9 with TRBJ2-7; 12 nucleotides align to TRBD2. J was trimmed by 5 bases and V by 0 bases; bases with no gene match: 0. Germline V gene sequence: CDR1 SGDLS, CDR2 YYNGEE. This CDR3 is built from 14 residues. The CDR3 nucleotides are TGTGCCAGCAGCGTAGGACTAGCGGGAGACGAGCAGTACTTC. Translation: CASSVGLAGDEQYF.

This chain joins TRBV28 and TRBJ2-7, with 11 nucleotides matching TRBD2. V dropped 6 bases and J dropped 1; count of bases not matched to a gene: 8. CDR3 size: 16 residues. Germline CDR1 MDHEN, CDR2 SYDVKM. As DNA, the CDR3 is TGTGCCAGCAGCCCTAGCGGGAGGATGAAGTCCTACGAGCAGTACTTC. Translating it yields CASSPSGRMKSYEQYF.

This rearrangement joins TRBV29-1 to TRBJ2-5, with D perhaps TRBD2 (6 bases). Trimming stripped 4 bases from V and 5 bases from J, with 11 bases between. CDR3 size: 12 residues. Germline lookup yields CDR1 SQVTM and CDR2 ANQGSEA. The CDR3 region is CSVGAGMETQYF. DNA for the CDR3: TGCAGCGTTGGGGCGGGGATGGAGACCCAGTACTTC.

The chain has TRBV5-5 and TRBJ1-6; 8 nucleotides agree with TRBD1. This CDR3 region has 15 residues. Germline trimming cut 3 bases from V and 9 bases from J; bases unmatched to any gene: 8. Germline CDR1 and CDR2: SGHKS and YYEKEE (reference sequence). The CDR3 here is CASSSQGQDGSPLHF. The DNA for the CDR3 is TGTGCCAGCAGCTCCCAGGGACAGGACGGTTCACCCCTCCACTTT.

This chain links TRBV6-1 with TRBJ2-7; 7 bases match TRBD1. This CDR3 is 16 amino acids long. CDR1 is MNHNS and CDR2 is SASEGT in the germline V gene. V shed 0 bases, J shed 3 bases, and the junction held 8 bases outside the gene matches. CDR3 amino acids: CASSEAPSQGDYEQYF. The DNA for the CDR3 is TGTGCCAGCAGTGAAGCTCCCTCGCAGGGGGACTACGAGCAGTACTTC.

The J gene is TRBJ2-2, the V gene TRBV7-2; 7 bases agree with TRBD1. Germline V CDR1 and CDR2: SGHTA, FQGNSA. There are 13 residues in the CDR3. V gave up 6 bases and J gave up 6 bases; unmatched junction bases: 4. Here the CDR3 reads CASSTGVPGELFF. DNA for the CDR3: TGTGCCAGCAGTACAGGGGTTCCCGGGGAGCTGTTTTTT.

The rearrangement links TRBV4-3 to TRBJ2-7; the D gene is possibly TRBD2 (6 bases). Germline assignment: CDR1 LGHNA and CDR2 YSLEER. The ends were cut back, 4 bases at V and 3 bases at J, with 16 bases in the middle. This CDR3 comprises 15 residues. CDR3 sequence (DNA): TGCGCCAGCAGCCGCCGTGGACTGGGACTCTACGAGCAGTACTTC. Encoded protein: CASSRRGLGLYEQYF.

J is TRBJ2-7 and V is TRBV3-1 (or the pseudogene TRBV3-2); the D gene is possibly TRBD1 (6 bases). The V end was cut by 6 bases, the J end by 2 bases, with 23 bases between. Germline loops: CDR1 LGHDT, CDR2 YNNKEL (reference sequence). The CDR3 runs to 17 residues. CDR3 residues: CASSQKHRDTNTYEQYF. CDR3 coding DNA: TGTGCCAGCAGTCAAAAACACCGGGACACTAATACCTACGAGCAGTACTTC.

This clone was found a few times. The chain links TRBV3-1 (or the pseudogene TRBV3-2) to TRBJ2-1; 11 bases match TRBD2. CDR3 length equals 16 residues. V dropped 3 bases and J dropped 3; count of bases not matched to a gene: 4. CDR1 is LGHDT, CDR2 YNNKEL, per germline (reference sequence). CDR3: CASSHTGTSGYNEQFF. The DNA for the CDR3 is TGTGCCAGCAGCCACACCGGGACTAGCGGCTACAATGAGCAGTTCTTC.